Below are 3 T cell receptor beta chains sequenced from a single sample in a study of blood T cell repertoires in COVID-19. Assay used: immunoSEQ multiplex PCR; TCRdb lists only in-frame clones, some missing. The data hold fewer than 350,000 clones, with 75% to 90% observed a single time. The sequenced sample was peripheral blood. All receptors derive from a woman between 25 and 40 years old who had recovered from COVID-19.

The chain joins TRBV19 to TRBJ2-3; 11 bases map to TRBD2. Germline lookup yields CDR1 LNHDA and CDR2 SQIVND (reference sequence). The CDR3 covers 16 residues. J was trimmed by 3 bases and V by 4 bases; bases with no gene match: 6. CDR3 region: CASSTLAGGPTDTQYF. CDR3 sequence (DNA): TGTGCCAGTAGTACCTTAGCGGGGGGGCCAACAGATACGCAGTATTTT.

The chain carries TRBV5-4 and TRBJ2-1; weak D call: TRBD1 (6 bases). The V end lost 2 bases, the J end lost 5 bases, and 17 bases lay between the germline ends. Germline V lookup: CDR1 SGHNT, CDR2 YYREEE (reference sequence). This CDR3 is 16 amino acids long. This CDR3 is CASSFSVTGRDNEQFF. The CDR3 DNA reads as TGTGCCAGCAGCTTTTCAGTGACAGGAAGGGACAATGAGCAGTTCTTC.

This chain joins TRBV5-1 and TRBJ1-1, with 7 nucleotides matching TRBD1. V lost 4 bases and J lost 4; bases outside the gene matches: 7. In germline, CDR1 is SGHRS, CDR2 YFSETQ. This CDR3 has 14 residues. The CDR3: CASSPGGLGTEAFF. CDR3 coding DNA: TGCGCCAGCAGCCCAGGGGGATTGGGCACTGAAGCTTTCTTT.